This TCR beta chain was retrieved from a study of blood T cell repertoires in COVID-19. Across the study: Samples taken during acute and convalescent COVID-19 were collected in the United States, Italy and Spain. Sources were T cells, B-cell-depleted T cells, or PBMCs; the material itself was cDNA or gDNA.

In the authors' workflow: Counts of nucleated cells, estimated from reference gene primer amplification, were obtained. Sequenced by immunoSEQ multiplex PCR; TCRdb stores in-frame clones only, minus some. Clonal size and the V and J genes are those of that table, whereas D and trimming came from the DNA. The sample contains 280,000 or so clones, roughly nine tenths of which appear only once. Donors were grouped by their self-reported clinical history. This sequence originates from a woman aged 45 to 65 who had been exposed to COVID-19. The material sequenced was PBMCs or T cells enriched from blood (not recorded which).

CDR3 nucleotides: TGTGCCAGCAGTGGGATAGCGGGGGCTTACAATGAGCAGTTCTTC. It translates to CASSGIAGAYNEQFF. The chain employs TRBV6-4 and TRBJ2-1; 9 nucleotides align to TRBD2. Germline V gene sequence: CDR1 MRHNA, CDR2 SNTAGT. V lost 4 bases, J lost 4 bases, and 5 bases stayed unmatched. The length of the CDR3 is 15 residues.